This T cell receptor (beta chain) is from a study of shared T cell receptors in the human thymus. The CDR3 spans 15 residues. The ends were cut back, 0 bases at V and 0 bases at J, with 9 bases in the middle. CDR1 SQVTM and CDR2 ANQGSEA come from the germline V gene. Repertoires were generated with immunoSEQ multiplex PCR, while TCRdb's copy carries only in-frame clones and drops some. The table includes about 660,000 clones, approximately 87% detected once. This sample was also put to use in a study of human thymus T cells. That source reports: Among unrelated individuals, related research reported thymic repertoires that overlapped highly.

The V gene is TRBV29-1, the J gene TRBJ1-3; D possibly corresponds to TRBD1 (5 bases). This sequence was found in a boy in the first two years of life with a congenital heart defect. Source material: thymocytes. This CDR3 reads CSVEEGHRSGNTIYF. CDR3 in DNA: TGCAGCGTTGAAGAAGGACACCGCTCTGGAAACACCATATATTTT.